Presented here are 3 T cell receptor beta chains from one specimen sequenced in a study of regulatory T cells in long-lasting Graves disease. Time point: persistent/refractory GD, antithyroid drugs over 5 years with positive TRAb. Construction of the TCR library relied on RNA isolated from PBMCs. Relying on iRepertoire HTBI primers and Arm-PCR of CDR3 regions, the team built TCR beta libraries. TCRdb ran MiXCR on the multiplex PCR reads and lists one entry per CDR3 protein. This table has some 420,000 distinct CDR3 sequences, less than 25% appearing once. The sequences come from peripheral blood mononuclear cells (PBMCs), collected when the disease was refractory, from a patient treated with antithyroid drugs. The receptor set was obtained from a female donor with Graves disease.

Note on this clonotype: With only one base between it and a far larger clone, this is likely a read error. The conserved phenylalanine or tryptophan normally closing the CDR3 is absent here, so this likely arose from a read error. The chain carries TRBV6-2 or TRBV6-3 and TRBJ1-2; D is undetermined. The V and J ends lost 5 bases and 4 bases respectively, with 8 bases between them. Germline values: CDR1 MNHEY, CDR2 SVGEGT. The CDR3 is made up of 12 amino acids. CDR3 nucleotides: TGTGCCAGCAGTCCAAGCTCCTATGGCTACACCTGC. Encoded protein: CASSPSSYGYTC.

This clonotype occurred many times. V is TRBV5-1 and J is TRBJ1-1; 8 bases line up with TRBD1. Germline V CDR1 and CDR2: SGHRS, YFSETQ. V trimming: 4 bases; J trimming: 3 bases; junction bases outside the gene matches: 8. The CDR3 consists of 15 residues. Here the CDR3 reads CASSPLGQGHTEAFF. The CDR3 coding sequence is TGCGCCAGCAGCCCCCTCGGACAGGGTCACACTGAAGCTTTCTTT.

The J gene is TRBJ2-7, the V gene TRBV7-3, with D tentatively TRBD1 (5 bases). Germline V lookup: CDR1 SGHTA, CDR2 FQGTGA. CDR3 length: 18 residues. Trimming stripped 1 base from V and 3 bases from J, with 22 bases between. CDR3 nucleotide sequence: TGTGCCAGCAGCTTAAGCCCGTACAACCCGGAGACAGTCTACGAGCAGTACTTC. Translation: CASSLSPYNPETVYEQYF.